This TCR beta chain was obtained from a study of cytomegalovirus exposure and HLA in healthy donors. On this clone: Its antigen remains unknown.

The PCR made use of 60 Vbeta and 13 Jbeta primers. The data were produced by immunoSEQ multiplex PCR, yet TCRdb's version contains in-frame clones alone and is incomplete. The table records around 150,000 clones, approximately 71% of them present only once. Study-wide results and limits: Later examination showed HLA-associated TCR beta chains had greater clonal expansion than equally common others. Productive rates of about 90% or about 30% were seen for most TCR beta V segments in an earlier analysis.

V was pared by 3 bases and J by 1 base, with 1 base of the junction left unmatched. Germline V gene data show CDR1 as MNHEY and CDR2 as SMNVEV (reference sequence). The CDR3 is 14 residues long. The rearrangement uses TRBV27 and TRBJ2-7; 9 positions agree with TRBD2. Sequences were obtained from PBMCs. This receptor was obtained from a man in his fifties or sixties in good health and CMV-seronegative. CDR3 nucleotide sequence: TGTGCCAGCAGTTTCAGCGGGGGGTCCTACGAGCAGTACTTC. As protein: CASSFSGGSYEQYF.